The 6 T cell receptor beta chains listed next were all sequenced from one sample in a study of T cell repertoires in cytomegalovirus infection. MiXCR, applied by TCRdb to the reads, yields one record per CDR3 protein. The sample has about a million distinct CDR3 sequences; approximately 31% are singletons. Their recognized antigens are unknown. The starting material was cultured CD8+ T cells from PBMCs, obtained from culture after CMV antigen stimulation. Receptor source: a human donor in good health (CMV status not recorded). Some clones in this sample may be carry-over from other donors' samples.

The rearrangement links TRBV27 to TRBJ2-1; 10 positions match TRBD2. The CDR3 is 17 amino acids. The junction had 4 bases not matched to a gene; V was cut back by 2 bases and J by 0 bases. CDR1 and CDR2 (germline): MNHEY, SMNVEV (reference sequence). CDR3 sequence (DNA): TGTGCCAGCAGTTTACGAGCGGGGGGGTACTCCTACAATGAGCAGTTCTTC. It specifies CASSLRAGGYSYNEQFF.

This clonotype was counted a few times. The chain employs TRBV27 and TRBJ1-6; tentative D call: TRBD1 (6 bases). Germline V gene sequence: CDR1 MNHEY, CDR2 SMNVEV (reference sequence). The CDR3 contains 17 residues. Trimming removed 2 bases at V and 0 bases at J, with 11 bases between. CDR3 sequence: CASSLGQLRSYNSPLHF. In nucleotides, the CDR3 is TGTGCCAGCAGTTTAGGACAGCTTCGCTCCTATAATTCACCCCTCCACTTT.

This clonotype was detected a few times. The V gene is TRBV28, the J gene TRBJ1-1; D might be TRBD1 (5 bases). Germline CDR1 and CDR2: MDHEN and SYDVKM. The CDR3 length is 15 residues. V gave up 6 bases and J gave up 0 bases, with 14 bases separating them. CDR3 amino acids: CASSPWGDLNTEAFF. The CDR3 DNA sequence: TGTGCCAGCAGCCCCTGGGGCGATTTGAACACTGAAGCTTTCTTT.

In regard to this clonotype: The junction departs from germline at one end; a sequencing error may be responsible. This CDR3 reads CTSSLDRVTYNEQFF. DNA of the CDR3: TGTACCAGTAGTTTGGACAGGGTCACCTACAATGAGCAGTTCTTC. The V call is TRBV19, the J call TRBJ2-1; 8 nucleotides match TRBD1. The CDR3 covers 15 residues. Germline CDR1 and CDR2: LNHDA and SQIVND (reference sequence).

Only a few counts were recorded for this clonotype. This rearrangement joins TRBV7-3 to TRBJ2-1, with 8 bases lining up with TRBD1. Germline-derived CDR1 and CDR2 are SGHTA and FQGTGA. The junction had 28 bases not matched to a gene; V was cut back by 1 base and J by 8 bases. The CDR3 totals 22 residues. CDR3 coding DNA: TGTGCCAGCAGCTTAAATAATGTAAATCATTGGGTCGGGACAGGATTATTGGATGAGCAGTTCTTC. Residues: CASSLNNVNHWVGTGLLDEQFF.

This chain connects TRBV13 to TRBJ2-5; tentative D call: TRBD1 (6 bases). V lost 7 bases and J lost 1, with 22 bases in between. Germline V lookup: CDR1 PRHDT, CDR2 FYEKMQ (reference sequence). This CDR3 region has 17 residues. The CDR3 DNA reads as TGTGCCAGCACCCCATGGGGAGCAGGGGCGTTCCAAGAGACCCAGTACTTC. Encoded protein: CASTPWGAGAFQETQYF.